These T cell receptor beta chains were read from a single sample in a study of graft-versus-host responses after intestinal transplantation. Measured with immunoSEQ multiplex PCR; TCRdb has only the in-frame clones, and not every one. The sample has approximately 37,000 clones, around 90% seen once. The sample here was ileum tissue, taken 200 to 210 days after intestinal transplant. These receptors were collected from a human patient who received an intestinal transplant, so some T cells may come from the graft donor. The CDR3 runs from the conserved cysteine through the conserved F or W. The D gene is left open where the match is weak. Size values are once, few and many counts, or a class for expanded clones, and some rows have none.

d_call,j_call,cdr3_length,clone_size,v_call,cdr3_aa,cdr3_nt
.,TRBJ2-1,13,.,TRBV9,CASSVTPYNEQFF,TGTGCCAGCAGCGTCACACCCTACAATGAGCAGTTCTTC
TRBD2,TRBJ2-7,17,.,TRBV7-8,CASSSEVGTSGAYEQYF,TGTGCCAGCAGCTCCGAAGTCGGGACTAGCGGGGCCTACGAGCAGTACTTC
.,TRBJ2-7,13,.,TRBV7-6,CASSPGVSYEQYF,TGTGCCAGCAGCCCCGGAGTGTCCTACGAGCAGTACTTC
.,TRBJ1-2,14,.,TRBV10-1,CALKVGAANYGYTF,TGCGCCCTTAAGGTCGGGGCGGCTAACTATGGCTACACCTTC
.,TRBJ2-2,16,once,TRBV5-4,CASSLGGLGNTGELFF,TGTGCCAGCAGCTTGGGGGGATTGGGGAACACCGGGGAGCTGTTTTTT
.,TRBJ2-2,14,.,TRBV29-1,CSAAGASGTGELFF,TGCAGCGCCGCGGGGGCCTCGGGCACCGGGGAGCTGTTTTTT
.,TRBJ1-1,13,.,TRBV5-1,CASSLAGTTEAFF,TGCGCCAGCAGCTTGGCGGGAACGACTGAAGCTTTCTTT
.,TRBJ2-3,14,.,TRBV5-1,CASRTDPSTDTQYF,TGCGCCAGCCGGACGGATCCTAGCACAGATACGCAGTATTTT
.,TRBJ2-1,13,.,TRBV27,CASSLISHNEQFF,TGTGCCAGCAGTTTGATCAGTCACAATGAGCAGTTCTTC
TRBD2,TRBJ2-7,16,once,TRBV28,CASSLPPAGGGYEQYF,TGTGCCAGCAGTTTACCCCCAGCGGGAGGGGGCTACGAGCAGTACTTC
.,TRBJ2-7,13,.,TRBV6-1,CASSEVGGREQYF,TGTGCCAGCAGTGAAGTGGGGGGAAGAGAGCAGTACTTC
TRBD1,TRBJ1-2,13,.,TRBV10-3,CAISPQGAAGYTF,TGTGCCATCAGTCCACAGGGGGCAGCTGGCTACACCTTC
.,TRBJ2-3,12,.,TRBV12-5,CASGLGGDTQYF,TGTGCTAGTGGTTTGGGAGGGGATACGCAGTATTTT
.,TRBJ2-2,14,.,TRBV6-5,CASSSGRGGGELFF,TGTGCCAGCAGTTCCGGCAGGGGAGGCGGGGAGCTGTTTTTT
.,TRBJ2-3,11,.,TRBV6-1,CASANVNTQYF,TGTGCCAGCGCTAACGTGAATACGCAGTATTTT
.,TRBJ2-2,12,.,TRBV6-6,CASSLGVGELFF,TGTGCCAGCAGCCTCGGGGTCGGGGAGCTGTTTTTT
.,TRBJ1-6,13,.,TRBV19,CAARYAENSPLHF,TGTGCCGCACGTTACGCAGAGAATTCACCCCTCCACTTT